This is a list of T cell receptor beta chains from one sample in a study of blood T cell repertoires in COVID-19. Profiled with immunoSEQ multiplex PCR; TCRdb holds only in-frame clones, not every one. Seen here are about 210,000 clones, around 83% observed once, and the top ten hold 7.5% to 9%. Material for sequencing was peripheral blood. These TCRs come from a woman aged 45-60 years with acute or convalescent COVID-19. Both conserved end residues are part of each CDR3. The D gene is left open where the match is weak. Expanded clones get a size class; other rows say once, few or many, or leave the size out.

clone size: -; V gene: TRBV7-9; D gene: TRBD1; J gene: TRBJ1-3; CDR3 protein: CASSYLTGGRGNTIYF; CDR3 DNA: TGTGCCAGCAGCTACCTGACAGGGGGCAGAGGAAACACCATATATTTT
clone size: -; V gene: TRBV3-1/TRBV3-2; D gene: -; J gene: TRBJ1-5; CDR3 protein: CASSPTYSNQPQHF; CDR3 DNA: TGTGCCAGCAGCCCAACCTATAGCAATCAGCCCCAGCATTTT
clone size: -; V gene: TRBV10-1; D gene: -; J gene: TRBJ1-2; CDR3 protein: CASSEDPTGSLSSYTF; CDR3 DNA: TGCGCCAGCAGTGAGGACCCGACAGGCTCCCTATCTAGCTACACCTTC
clone size: -; V gene: TRBV5-1; D gene: -; J gene: TRBJ2-2; CDR3 protein: CATTTEGAGELFF; CDR3 DNA: TGCGCCACCACGACGGAAGGGGCCGGGGAGCTGTTTTTT
clone size: once; V gene: TRBV3-1/TRBV3-2; D gene: TRBD2; J gene: TRBJ2-5; CDR3 protein: CASSQEASGEGQYF; CDR3 DNA: TGTGCCAGCAGCCAAGAGGCTAGCGGGGAGGGCCAGTACTTC
clone size: -; V gene: TRBV3-1/TRBV3-2; D gene: TRBD1; J gene: TRBJ1-1; CDR3 protein: CASSQSGGTEAFF; CDR3 DNA: TGTGCCAGCAGCCAATCAGGGGGCACTGAAGCTTTCTTT
clone size: -; V gene: TRBV28; D gene: -; J gene: TRBJ2-1; CDR3 protein: CASRLQDEQFF; CDR3 DNA: TGTGCCAGCAGGCTACAGGATGAGCAGTTCTTC
clone size: -; V gene: TRBV2; D gene: TRBD1; J gene: TRBJ2-7; CDR3 protein: CASRGQGINSYEQYF; CDR3 DNA: TGTGCCAGCAGAGGACAGGGGATAAACTCCTACGAGCAGTACTTC
clone size: -; V gene: TRBV2; D gene: -; J gene: TRBJ2-7; CDR3 protein: CASSEGGRPHEQYF; CDR3 DNA: TGTGCCAGCAGTGAGGGGGGTAGACCCCACGAGCAGTACTTC
clone size: -; V gene: TRBV10-3; D gene: -; J gene: TRBJ1-1; CDR3 protein: CAISEGQTNTEAFF; CDR3 DNA: TGTGCCATCAGTGAGGGCCAAACGAACACTGAAGCTTTCTTT
clone size: -; V gene: TRBV27; D gene: -; J gene: TRBJ2-4; CDR3 protein: CASSVSGRAKNIQYF; CDR3 DNA: TGTGCCAGCAGCGTTAGCGGAAGAGCCAAAAACATTCAGTACTTC
clone size: -; V gene: TRBV5-1; D gene: -; J gene: TRBJ2-1; CDR3 protein: CASSPLVVGSSYNEQFF; CDR3 DNA: TGCGCCAGCAGCCCCCTAGTGGTCGGTAGCTCCTACAATGAGCAGTTCTTC
clone size: -; V gene: TRBV4-1; D gene: -; J gene: TRBJ1-2; CDR3 protein: CASSDLGYGYTF; CDR3 DNA: TGCGCCAGCAGCGACCTAGGCTATGGCTACACCTTC
clone size: -; V gene: TRBV18; D gene: -; J gene: TRBJ2-4; CDR3 protein: CASSPLNSGSNIQYF; CDR3 DNA: TGTGCCAGCTCACCCCTCAATTCAGGGTCCAACATTCAGTACTTC
clone size: -; V gene: TRBV30; D gene: TRBD1; J gene: TRBJ1-4; CDR3 protein: CAWNGGTGNEKLFF; CDR3 DNA: TGTGCCTGGAACGGCGGGACAGGGAATGAAAAACTGTTTTTT
clone size: -; V gene: TRBV24-1; D gene: TRBD1; J gene: TRBJ2-7; CDR3 protein: CATRGQGPYDYEQYF; CDR3 DNA: TGTGCCACCAGGGGACAGGGACCCTATGACTACGAGCAGTACTTC
clone size: -; V gene: TRBV2; D gene: TRBD2; J gene: TRBJ2-1; CDR3 protein: CASSAGLAGYSYNEQFF; CDR3 DNA: TGTGCCAGCAGTGCTGGACTAGCGGGTTACTCCTACAATGAGCAGTTCTTC
clone size: once; V gene: TRBV6-5; D gene: TRBD1; J gene: TRBJ2-2; CDR3 protein: CASSPGQGPTGELFF; CDR3 DNA: TGTGCCAGCAGTCCGGGACAGGGCCCCACCGGGGAGCTGTTTTTT
clone size: -; V gene: TRBV21-1; D gene: -; J gene: TRBJ2-1; CDR3 protein: CASSKAIRAKGLNEQFF; CDR3 DNA: TGTGCCAGCAGCAAAGCGATCAGGGCAAAGGGGTTGAATGAGCAGTTCTTC
clone size: -; V gene: TRBV11-2; D gene: TRBD1; J gene: TRBJ2-7; CDR3 protein: CASSPRGQGPSLREQYF; CDR3 DNA: TGTGCCAGCAGCCCAAGAGGACAGGGGCCCTCCCTCAGGGAGCAGTACTTC
clone size: once; V gene: TRBV19; D gene: TRBD2; J gene: TRBJ2-1; CDR3 protein: CASSIGGEYNEQFF; CDR3 DNA: TGTGCCAGTAGTATTGGGGGGGAATACAATGAGCAGTTCTTC
clone size: -; V gene: TRBV12-3/TRBV12-4; D gene: TRBD1; J gene: TRBJ1-4; CDR3 protein: CASSRDSGGKLFF; CDR3 DNA: TGTGCCAGCAGCCGGGACAGTGGGGGAAAACTGTTTTTT
clone size: -; V gene: TRBV5-1; D gene: -; J gene: TRBJ2-2; CDR3 protein: CASSLVGARNTGELFF; CDR3 DNA: TGCGCCAGCAGCTTGGTGGGGGCGCGGAACACCGGGGAGCTGTTTTTT
clone size: -; V gene: TRBV28; D gene: -; J gene: TRBJ2-3; CDR3 protein: CASFERTERRTDTQYF; CDR3 DNA: TGTGCCAGCTTCGAAAGGACAGAGCGTCGCACAGATACGCAGTATTTT
clone size: once; V gene: TRBV27; D gene: TRBD2; J gene: TRBJ2-2; CDR3 protein: CASSHLRTSGTGELFF; CDR3 DNA: TGTGCCAGCAGTCACCTAAGAACTAGCGGGACCGGGGAGCTGTTTTTT
clone size: -; V gene: TRBV6-5; D gene: -; J gene: TRBJ2-1; CDR3 protein: CASSYQASVDNEQFF; CDR3 DNA: TGTGCCAGCAGTTACCAGGCTAGCGTCGACAATGAGCAGTTCTTC
clone size: -; V gene: TRBV19; D gene: TRBD1; J gene: TRBJ1-5; CDR3 protein: CASSQAGGSNQPQHF; CDR3 DNA: TGTGCCAGTAGTCAGGCAGGGGGTTCCAATCAGCCCCAGCATTTT
clone size: -; V gene: TRBV11-2; D gene: -; J gene: TRBJ2-2; CDR3 protein: CASSLAGDTGELFF; CDR3 DNA: TGTGCCAGCAGCTTGGCAGGGGACACCGGGGAGCTGTTTTTT
clone size: -; V gene: TRBV5-1; D gene: TRBD2; J gene: TRBJ2-2; CDR3 protein: CASSRGLVGELFF; CDR3 DNA: TGCGCCAGCAGCCGGGGACTAGTCGGGGAGCTGTTTTTT
clone size: once; V gene: TRBV27; D gene: -; J gene: TRBJ2-1; CDR3 protein: CASSFGQGAEQFF; CDR3 DNA: TGTGCCAGCAGTTTTGGCCAGGGCGCTGAGCAGTTCTTC
clone size: -; V gene: TRBV10-2; D gene: -; J gene: TRBJ1-2; CDR3 protein: CASSQEGSRYGYTF; CDR3 DNA: TGCGCCAGCAGCCAGGAGGGCAGTCGTTATGGCTACACCTTC
clone size: -; V gene: TRBV10-1; D gene: TRBD1; J gene: TRBJ1-4; CDR3 protein: CASTVDRAATNEKLFF; CDR3 DNA: TGCGCCAGCACAGTAGACAGGGCCGCAACTAATGAAAAACTGTTTTTT
clone size: -; V gene: TRBV6-6; D gene: TRBD1; J gene: TRBJ2-1; CDR3 protein: CASSSRGTGGYNEQFF; CDR3 DNA: TGTGCCAGCAGTTCCCGCGGGACAGGGGGATACAATGAGCAGTTCTTC
clone size: -; V gene: TRBV14; D gene: -; J gene: TRBJ2-2; CDR3 protein: CASSLQGWNTGELFF; CDR3 DNA: TGTGCCAGCAGCCTCCAGGGGTGGAACACCGGGGAGCTGTTTTTT
clone size: -; V gene: TRBV9; D gene: -; J gene: TRBJ2-3; CDR3 protein: CASSPDYSTDTQYF; CDR3 DNA: TGTGCCAGCAGCCCAGACTATTCCACAGATACGCAGTATTTT
clone size: -; V gene: TRBV29-1; D gene: TRBD1; J gene: TRBJ1-1; CDR3 protein: CSVLDRGGTEAFF; CDR3 DNA: TGCAGCGTACTTGACAGGGGGGGCACTGAAGCTTTCTTT
clone size: few; V gene: TRBV7-2; D gene: -; J gene: TRBJ2-2; CDR3 protein: CASSPISGELFF; CDR3 DNA: TGTGCCAGCAGCCCCATTTCCGGGGAGCTGTTTTTT
clone size: -; V gene: TRBV10-3; D gene: -; J gene: TRBJ2-3; CDR3 protein: CAISEPTGYGTDTQYF; CDR3 DNA: TGTGCCATCAGCGAACCCACAGGGTATGGAACAGATACGCAGTATTTT
clone size: once; V gene: TRBV11-2; D gene: TRBD2; J gene: TRBJ2-7; CDR3 protein: CASSPRTSGSTYEQYF; CDR3 DNA: TGTGCCAGCAGCCCAAGGACTAGCGGGAGTACCTACGAGCAGTACTTC